The present TCR beta chain was sequenced within a study of regulatory T cells in long-lasting Graves disease. V lost 7 bases, J lost 4 bases, and 14 bases lay in between. This CDR3 contains 13 residues. Time point specified: newly diagnosed GD, antithyroid drugs for less than 3 months. Making the TCR library involved RNA that had been extracted from PBMCs. This clonotype has just a few counts. Combining iRepertoire HTBI primers with Arm-PCR of CDR3 regions, the authors built TCR beta libraries. TCRdb ran MiXCR on the multiplex PCR reads and lists one entry per CDR3 protein. The sample has almost 450,000 distinct CDR3 sequences, about 17% seen once. The same specimen was also included in a second study, on T cells in Graves' hyperthyroidism and ophthalmopathy. This second study notes: Graves' hyperthyroidism qualified as stable when ophthalmopathy did not progress within 18 months.

This specimen was peripheral blood mononuclear cells (PBMCs), taken at new diagnosis, from a patient treated with antithyroid drugs. The receptor was derived from a woman in her 30s with Graves disease. The chain carries TRBV12-3 or TRBV12-4 and TRBJ2-7; D is possibly TRBD1 or TRBD2 (5 bases each). CDR3 residues: CASTLGARYEQYF. For the CDR3, the DNA is TGTGCCAGCACCCTCGGGGCTCGATACGAGCAGTACTTC.